Listed below are T cell receptor beta chains from one sample, sequenced in a study of blood T cell repertoires in COVID-19. Sequencing used immunoSEQ multiplex PCR; TCRdb keeps in-frame clones, though not all of them. This sample has some 220,000 clones, with roughly 84% found just once. The sequenced sample consisted of peripheral blood. The receptor set was obtained from a woman under 40 who had recovered from COVID-19. Each CDR3 is given with its conserved first and last residue. A D gene is named only where the DNA matches it firmly. The size entry is marked missing in some rows and otherwise reads once, few, many or a size class.

clone_size j_call d_call v_call cdr3_aa cdr3_nt
NA TRBJ2-3 NA TRBV28 CASSLSGGPREDTQYF TGTGCCAGCAGTTTAAGTGGGGGCCCTCGCGAGGATACGCAGTATTTT
NA TRBJ2-7 TRBD1 TRBV27 CASSLEPHRGDEQYF TGTGCCAGCAGTTTAGAACCCCACAGGGGCGACGAGCAGTACTTC
NA TRBJ1-4 NA TRBV27 CASSFRALGEKLFF TGTGCCAGCAGTTTCAGGGCGCTGGGTGAAAAACTGTTTTTT
NA TRBJ2-5 TRBD2 TRBV7-8 CASSLMSSSGGPQTQYF TGTGCCAGCAGCTTAATGTCGAGCTCGGGAGGGCCGCAGACCCAGTACTTC
NA TRBJ1-4 NA TRBV7-9 CASSPWGGGINEKLFF TGTGCCAGCAGCCCGTGGGGGGGAGGAATCAATGAAAAACTGTTTTTT
NA TRBJ2-7 TRBD1 TRBV28 CASSSSGTGVEQYF TGTGCCAGCAGTTCGTCCGGGACAGGGGTCGAGCAGTACTTC
NA TRBJ2-7 NA TRBV28 CASTIVGIVRDGSYEQYF TGTGCCAGCACTATAGTCGGCATAGTCCGGGATGGTTCCTACGAGCAGTACTTC
NA TRBJ1-1 NA TRBV19 CASSRGGLPNTEAFF TGTGCCAGTAGTAGGGGGGGACTTCCGAACACTGAAGCTTTCTTT
NA TRBJ2-1 TRBD2 TRBV9 CASSPSTSGSDEQFF TGTGCCAGCAGCCCCTCGACTAGCGGGAGCGATGAGCAGTTCTTC
few TRBJ2-3 NA TRBV7-2 CASSLIGGEDTQYF TGTGCCAGCAGCTTAATAGGAGGAGAGGATACGCAGTATTTT
NA TRBJ2-3 NA TRBV30 CAWSGTGDLQYF TGTGCCTGGAGCGGAACCGGGGACTTGCAGTATTTT
NA TRBJ2-7 TRBD2 TRBV28 CASRVGSGGSYEQYF TGTGCCAGCAGGGTAGGTAGCGGGGGTTCCTACGAGCAGTACTTC
NA TRBJ1-2 TRBD1 TRBV5-1 CASTTGGAEGYTF TGCGCCAGCACAACAGGGGGTGCGGAAGGCTACACCTTC
once TRBJ1-6 NA TRBV7-2 CASSSQGWEEGSPLHF TGTGCCAGCAGCTCCCAGGGTTGGGAGGAGGGTTCACCCCTCCACTTT
NA TRBJ2-7 TRBD1 TRBV28 CASRPRQGGEQYF TGTGCCAGCAGACCAAGACAGGGGGGCGAGCAGTACTTC
NA TRBJ2-1 NA TRBV25-1 CASSPPSGTTYNEQFF TGTGCCAGCAGCCCCCCATCCGGGACAACCTACAATGAGCAGTTCTTC
NA TRBJ2-7 TRBD1 TRBV7-8 CASSVQGAYEQYF TGTGCCAGCAGCGTACAGGGGGCCTACGAGCAGTACTTC
NA TRBJ1-2 NA TRBV29-1 CSVVGPDGYTF TGCAGCGTTGTGGGCCCCGATGGCTACACCTTC
NA TRBJ1-1 TRBD1 TRBV2 CASSPRFTGGDWTEAFF TGTGCCAGCAGTCCCCGGTTCACAGGGGGCGATTGGACTGAAGCTTTCTTT
NA TRBJ1-2 TRBD1 TRBV24-1 CATSDTGQGINYGYTF TGTGCCACCAGTGATACCGGACAGGGAATCAACTATGGCTACACCTTC
NA TRBJ2-7 NA TRBV7-2 CASSPDRSYEQYF TGTGCCAGCAGCCCCGACAGATCCTACGAGCAGTACTTC
NA TRBJ2-1 NA TRBV28 CASRTPGSLREQFF TGTGCCAGCAGGACCCCCGGGTCCCTCCGTGAGCAGTTCTTC
once TRBJ2-3 TRBD1 TRBV5-4 CASRLQGADTQYF TGTGCCAGCAGGCTGCAGGGGGCAGATACGCAGTATTTT
NA TRBJ1-1 NA TRBV19 CASSTSTGRDTEAFF TGTGCCAGTAGTACTTCCACAGGGCGGGACACTGAAGCTTTCTTT
NA TRBJ2-7 TRBD2 TRBV11-2 CASSHHAGPRTSGRIEQYF TGTGCCAGCAGCCATCACGCGGGACCCCGGACTAGCGGGAGGATCGAGCAGTACTTC
NA TRBJ2-1 TRBD2 TRBV24-1 CATRLAGVDEQFF TGTGCCACCCGCCTAGCGGGAGTGGATGAGCAGTTCTTC
NA TRBJ2-1 NA TRBV5-1 CASTSTPQSYNEQFF TGCGCCAGCACCTCCACGCCCCAGTCCTACAATGAGCAGTTCTTC
NA TRBJ2-6 TRBD2 TRBV27 CASSPASGREYGANVLTF TGTGCCAGCAGTCCGGCTAGCGGGAGGGAGTATGGGGCCAACGTCCTGACTTTC
NA TRBJ2-1 NA TRBV27 CASSFIPEVQFF TGTGCCAGCAGTTTCATCCCCGAGGTGCAGTTCTTC
NA TRBJ2-5 NA TRBV9 CASSSRGPWGETQYF TGTGCCAGCAGCTCCCGGGGTCCGTGGGGAGAGACCCAGTACTTC
once TRBJ2-3 NA TRBV10-2 CASSPSVDTQYF TGCGCCAGCAGTCCGAGCGTTGATACGCAGTATTTT
NA TRBJ2-2 TRBD1 TRBV28 CASSPLRRGRNTGELFF TGTGCCAGCAGTCCCCTGAGAAGGGGGCGCAACACCGGGGAGCTGTTTTTT
NA TRBJ2-3 TRBD2 TRBV28 CASTPGGPATDTQYF TGTGCCAGCACCCCGGGGGGACCGGCGACTGATACGCAGTATTTT
NA TRBJ1-1 TRBD1 TRBV7-9 CASSLGQGLMNTEAFF TGTGCCAGCAGCCTAGGACAGGGGCTCATGAACACTGAAGCTTTCTTT
NA TRBJ1-3 NA TRBV30 CAWSVQSGNTIYF TGTGCCTGGAGTGTACAAAGTGGAAACACCATATATTTT
NA TRBJ2-3 TRBD2 TRBV7-9 CASSLAYGRAADTQYF TGTGCCAGCAGCTTAGCGTACGGGAGGGCTGCAGATACGCAGTATTTT
NA TRBJ2-7 TRBD1 TRBV2 CASKDRTYEQYF TGTGCCAGCAAGGACAGGACCTACGAGCAGTACTTC
once TRBJ2-7 NA TRBV29-1 CSAGTGPYEQYF TGCAGCGCTGGGACTGGCCCCTACGAGCAGTACTTC
NA TRBJ1-1 TRBD1 TRBV6-5 CASSYSTDRVGTEAFF TGTGCCAGCAGTTACTCCACAGACAGGGTGGGCACTGAAGCTTTCTTT
NA TRBJ2-7 TRBD1 TRBV30 CAWSTHPRQGAWQYF TGTGCCTGGAGTACACACCCAAGACAGGGGGCCTGGCAGTACTTC
once TRBJ2-5 NA TRBV2 CASNPGVIAGQILHETQYF TGTGCCAGCAACCCGGGTGTGATAGCGGGACAGATACTCCACGAGACCCAGTACTTC
NA TRBJ2-2 TRBD2 TRBV3-1/TRBV3-2 CASSQASSGRITGELFF TGTGCCAGCAGCCAGGCCTCTAGCGGGCGGATCACCGGGGAGCTGTTTTTT
few TRBJ1-5 TRBD1 TRBV2 CASSSTGQGDQPQHF TGTGCCAGCAGCTCCACGGGACAGGGGGATCAGCCCCAGCATTTT